This T cell receptor beta chain is drawn from a study of T cell responses to AZD1222 COVID-19 vaccine. Some clones are missing from TCRdb's copy, which holds only in-frame ones; the method was immunoSEQ multiplex PCR. Found here are fewer than 150,000 clones, about 94% of them singletons; the top ten hold more than 0.7%. Remarks on this clone: No antigen is known for it.

Study conclusions and caveats: Only six people who got AZD1222 tested seropositive at baseline.

The V gene lost 1 base and the J gene lost 2 bases, with 9 bases spanning the gap. Germline V gives CDR1 MNHNS, CDR2 SASEGT. The CDR3 is 15 amino acids. The receptor comes from an adult in good health. The chain links TRBV6-1 to TRBJ1-5; D gene uncertain. The specimen comprised peripheral blood, sampled on day 0 of AZD1222 vaccination. Here the CDR3 reads CASSEGEEGNQPQHF. CDR3 nucleotide sequence: TGTGCCAGCAGTGAAGGGGAGGAGGGCAATCAGCCCCAGCATTTT.